These T cell receptor beta chains were read from a single sample in a study of blood T cells in healthy people across ages. TCRdb re-analysed the 5' RACE reads in MiXCR, keeping a single row per CDR3 protein. The repertoire consists of some 900,000 distinct CDR3 sequences, with 48% occurring once and the leading ten covering over 10%. Sequencing input: blood. The receptor source for this set is a man aged 30 to 45 in good health. The CDR3 runs from the conserved cysteine through the conserved F or W. D genes are given only for firm matches. Size is omitted from some rows. Given values are once, few, many or a class for expanded clones.

cdr3_nt: TGCGCCAGCAGCTTGCGCAGGAACGAGCAGTACTTC
cdr3_aa: CASSLRRNEQYF
v_call: TRBV5-1
clone_size: few
j_call: TRBJ2-7
cdr3_length: 12
d_call: NA

cdr3_nt: TGTGCCAGCAGTGACCTGACAGGGAGGACTGAAGCTTTCTTT
cdr3_aa: CASSDLTGRTEAFF
v_call: TRBV6-1
clone_size: NA
j_call: TRBJ1-1
cdr3_length: 14
d_call: TRBD1

cdr3_nt: TGCGCCAGCAGCCAAGATGTCGGGCAGGGGGTCTTCTACGAGCAGTACTTC
cdr3_aa: CASSQDVGQGVFYEQYF
v_call: TRBV4-3
clone_size: NA
j_call: TRBJ2-7
cdr3_length: 17
d_call: TRBD1

cdr3_nt: TGTGCCAGCAGTTTACCGGCAGGGGTTGTCTACGAGCAGTACTTC
cdr3_aa: CASSLPAGVVYEQYF
v_call: TRBV28
clone_size: NA
j_call: TRBJ2-7
cdr3_length: 15
d_call: NA

cdr3_nt: TGCAGTGCGAAGACGGATAACAATGAGCAGTTCTTC
cdr3_aa: CSAKTDNNEQFF
v_call: TRBV20-1
clone_size: few
j_call: TRBJ2-1
cdr3_length: 12
d_call: NA

cdr3_nt: TGTGCCAGCAGCAAGGTAACCTTAAACGATCGGTACAGTGGGGACCATGAGCAGTTCTTC
cdr3_aa: CASSKVTLNDRYSGDHEQFF
v_call: TRBV21-1
clone_size: NA
j_call: TRBJ2-1
cdr3_length: 20
d_call: NA

cdr3_nt: TGTGCCAGCAGTTTGCCTGATTACGATGGCTACACCTTC
cdr3_aa: CASSLPDYDGYTF
v_call: TRBV28
clone_size: NA
j_call: TRBJ1-2
cdr3_length: 13
d_call: NA

cdr3_nt: TGTGCCAGCAGCTCGCTGTTAAATAGCAATCAGCCCCAGCATTTT
cdr3_aa: CASSSLLNSNQPQHF
v_call: TRBV7-2
clone_size: NA
j_call: TRBJ1-5
cdr3_length: 15
d_call: NA

cdr3_nt: TGTGCCAGCAAACCGGGACTCCTTAGCGATACGCAGTATTTT
cdr3_aa: CASKPGLLSDTQYF
v_call: TRBV6-5
clone_size: many
j_call: TRBJ2-3
cdr3_length: 14
d_call: NA

cdr3_nt: TGCAGTGCTAGATATAGGCTTTATGAGCAGTTCTTC
cdr3_aa: CSARYRLYEQFF
v_call: TRBV20-1
clone_size: NA
j_call: TRBJ2-1
cdr3_length: 12
d_call: NA

cdr3_nt: TGTGCCAGCAGCTTATTCTCGGGGGCGGAAAATTCACCCCTCCACTTT
cdr3_aa: CASSLFSGAENSPLHF
v_call: TRBV7-6
clone_size: NA
j_call: TRBJ1-6
cdr3_length: 16
d_call: NA

cdr3_nt: TGTGCCAGCAGCTTAGGGACAGGGGCAACCACAGATACGCAGTATTTT
cdr3_aa: CASSLGTGATTDTQYF
v_call: TRBV7-8
clone_size: NA
j_call: TRBJ2-3
cdr3_length: 16
d_call: TRBD1

cdr3_nt: TGTGCCACCAGTGATTCCAATTTTGTCCACGAGCAGTACTTC
cdr3_aa: CATSDSNFVHEQYF
v_call: TRBV24-1
clone_size: NA
j_call: TRBJ2-7
cdr3_length: 14
d_call: NA

cdr3_nt: TGTGCCAGCAGTTCTGGCGGGGGGCAGAATGAGCAGTTCTTC
cdr3_aa: CASSSGGGQNEQFF
v_call: TRBV12-3/TRBV12-4
clone_size: many
j_call: TRBJ2-1
cdr3_length: 14
d_call: TRBD2

cdr3_nt: TGTGCCAGCAGTTTAGCGGGTTTAGCCAAAAACATTCAGTACTTC
cdr3_aa: CASSLAGLAKNIQYF
v_call: TRBV12-3/TRBV12-4
clone_size: many
j_call: TRBJ2-4
cdr3_length: 15
d_call: NA

cdr3_nt: TGCAGTGCTAGAGACGGGGGTGCAAATGAGCAGTTCTTC
cdr3_aa: CSARDGGANEQFF
v_call: TRBV20-1
clone_size: NA
j_call: TRBJ2-1
cdr3_length: 13
d_call: NA

cdr3_nt: TGTGCCAGCAGCGAAACACACAGCTCCTATAATTCACCCCTCCACTTT
cdr3_aa: CASSETHSSYNSPLHF
v_call: TRBV9
clone_size: NA
j_call: TRBJ1-6
cdr3_length: 16
d_call: NA

cdr3_nt: TGTGCCACCTCCCCAGGGGCTGACTACGAGCAGTACTTC
cdr3_aa: CATSPGADYEQYF
v_call: TRBV7-9
clone_size: NA
j_call: TRBJ2-7
cdr3_length: 13
d_call: NA

cdr3_nt: TGCAGTGCTAGCGATCCAGGGTCTAGCAATCAGCCCCAGCATTTT
cdr3_aa: CSASDPGSSNQPQHF
v_call: TRBV20-1
clone_size: NA
j_call: TRBJ1-5
cdr3_length: 15
d_call: NA

cdr3_nt: TGTGCCAGTAAGACAGGGATTGAGACCGGGGAGCTGTTTTTT
cdr3_aa: CASKTGIETGELFF
v_call: TRBV4-2
clone_size: NA
j_call: TRBJ2-2
cdr3_length: 14
d_call: TRBD1

cdr3_nt: TGTGCCAGCACTTTGGGGGGGCTCGGCCAGCCCCAGCATTTT
cdr3_aa: CASTLGGLGQPQHF
v_call: TRBV6-1
clone_size: few
j_call: TRBJ1-5
cdr3_length: 14
d_call: NA

cdr3_nt: TGTGCCAGCAGTGGGCGGGGGGCCGGAGACTATGGCTACACCTTC
cdr3_aa: CASSGRGAGDYGYTF
v_call: TRBV28
clone_size: few
j_call: TRBJ1-2
cdr3_length: 15
d_call: NA

cdr3_nt: TGTGCCAGCAGTCCAGGGACAGTGCATCAAGAGACCCAGTACTTC
cdr3_aa: CASSPGTVHQETQYF
v_call: TRBV12-3/TRBV12-4
clone_size: once
j_call: TRBJ2-5
cdr3_length: 15
d_call: TRBD1

cdr3_nt: TGTGCCAGCAGCTTATTTGGGGGGCCCGCGTTTGGGAATGAGCAGTTCTTC
cdr3_aa: CASSLFGGPAFGNEQFF
v_call: TRBV7-9
clone_size: NA
j_call: TRBJ2-1
cdr3_length: 17
d_call: NA

cdr3_nt: TGTGCCAGCAGCCAAGTAAGCACTGAAGCTTTCTTT
cdr3_aa: CASSQVSTEAFF
v_call: TRBV3-1
clone_size: NA
j_call: TRBJ1-1
cdr3_length: 12
d_call: NA

cdr3_nt: TGTGCCAGCAGCAACGATGGGGACAGGGGCCTCTATAGCAATCAGCCCCAGCATTTT
cdr3_aa: CASSNDGDRGLYSNQPQHF
v_call: TRBV21-1
clone_size: NA
j_call: TRBJ1-5
cdr3_length: 19
d_call: NA

cdr3_nt: TGTGCCATCAGTGAGTCTGTCGTTGCGGTGCAGTACTTC
cdr3_aa: CAISESVVAVQYF
v_call: TRBV10-3
clone_size: NA
j_call: TRBJ2-7
cdr3_length: 13
d_call: NA

cdr3_nt: TGCGCCAGCAGCCAAGAGCTCAGGGTGAACACTGAAGCTTTCTTT
cdr3_aa: CASSQELRVNTEAFF
v_call: TRBV4-3
clone_size: NA
j_call: TRBJ1-1
cdr3_length: 15
d_call: NA

cdr3_nt: TGTGCCAGCAAGGTGGCAGGGCTTGGGGCCAACGTCCTGACTTTC
cdr3_aa: CASKVAGLGANVLTF
v_call: TRBV11-1
clone_size: NA
j_call: TRBJ2-6
cdr3_length: 15
d_call: NA

cdr3_nt: TGTGCCAGCAGCTTTTCCCCTCCTGCGGGGGGGCCGGGGGATACGCAGTATTTT
cdr3_aa: CASSFSPPAGGPGDTQYF
v_call: TRBV7-2
clone_size: few
j_call: TRBJ2-3
cdr3_length: 18
d_call: TRBD2

cdr3_nt: TGTGCTAGCAGCCCGGGGAGGCTGGTTTCCTACAATGAGCAGTTCTTC
cdr3_aa: CASSPGRLVSYNEQFF
v_call: TRBV7-7
clone_size: many
j_call: TRBJ2-1
cdr3_length: 16
d_call: NA

cdr3_nt: TGTGCCAGCAGTTTCCGGACAGCCCTCTACGAGCAGTACTTC
cdr3_aa: CASSFRTALYEQYF
v_call: TRBV28
clone_size: once
j_call: TRBJ2-7
cdr3_length: 14
d_call: NA

cdr3_nt: TGTGCCAGCAGCTTGGCCTCCCAGGACGGCAAGCAGTTCTTC
cdr3_aa: CASSLASQDGKQFF
v_call: TRBV5-6
clone_size: NA
j_call: TRBJ2-1
cdr3_length: 14
d_call: NA

cdr3_nt: TGTGCCAGCAGCTTGTCAGGGTACGTCAATGAGCAGTACTTC
cdr3_aa: CASSLSGYVNEQYF
v_call: TRBV5-6
clone_size: NA
j_call: TRBJ2-5
cdr3_length: 14
d_call: NA

cdr3_nt: TGTGCCAGTAGGAGAACAGGGGCGACCGCCTACGAGCAGTACTTC
cdr3_aa: CASRRTGATAYEQYF
v_call: TRBV19
clone_size: NA
j_call: TRBJ2-7
cdr3_length: 15
d_call: TRBD1

cdr3_nt: TGTGCCAGCAGGCGGACTAGCGATTTCGATACGCAGTATTTT
cdr3_aa: CASRRTSDFDTQYF
v_call: TRBV7-2
clone_size: many
j_call: TRBJ2-3
cdr3_length: 14
d_call: TRBD2

cdr3_nt: TGCAGTGCCCGGGATGAGGATGAGACCCAGTACTTC
cdr3_aa: CSARDEDETQYF
v_call: TRBV20-1
clone_size: NA
j_call: TRBJ2-5
cdr3_length: 12
d_call: NA

cdr3_nt: TGTGCCAGCAGTTTGGGGACAGGGGAAGGGATATCCTATAATTCACCCCTCCACTTT
cdr3_aa: CASSLGTGEGISYNSPLHF
v_call: TRBV12-3/TRBV12-4
clone_size: few
j_call: TRBJ1-6
cdr3_length: 19
d_call: TRBD1

cdr3_nt: TGTGCCAGCAGCTTAGGGTTCGAGGGGGCCCAGTACTTC
cdr3_aa: CASSLGFEGAQYF
v_call: TRBV11-3
clone_size: few
j_call: TRBJ2-5
cdr3_length: 13
d_call: NA

cdr3_nt: TGCAGCGCAGTGATCTCTGAAGCTTTCTTT
cdr3_aa: CSAVISEAFF
v_call: TRBV29-1
clone_size: NA
j_call: TRBJ1-1
cdr3_length: 10
d_call: NA

cdr3_nt: TGTGCCAGCAGCTCCGAGAGGAGGGACTACAATGAGCAGTTCTTC
cdr3_aa: CASSSERRDYNEQFF
v_call: TRBV6-6
clone_size: few
j_call: TRBJ2-1
cdr3_length: 15
d_call: NA

cdr3_nt: TGTGCCATCAGTGTGATAGCGGGGAGTAGCACAGATACGCAGTATTTT
cdr3_aa: CAISVIAGSSTDTQYF
v_call: TRBV10-3
clone_size: few
j_call: TRBJ2-3
cdr3_length: 16
d_call: TRBD2

cdr3_nt: TGCAGCGTCATGCCCGGCGGGCCAAGTAGCGGGGCCAACGTCCTGACTTTC
cdr3_aa: CSVMPGGPSSGANVLTF
v_call: TRBV29-1
clone_size: NA
j_call: TRBJ2-6
cdr3_length: 17
d_call: NA

cdr3_nt: TGTGCCATCAGTGACGGGGACAGGGGAGGCTACGAGCAGTACTTC
cdr3_aa: CAISDGDRGGYEQYF
v_call: TRBV10-3
clone_size: NA
j_call: TRBJ2-7
cdr3_length: 15
d_call: TRBD1